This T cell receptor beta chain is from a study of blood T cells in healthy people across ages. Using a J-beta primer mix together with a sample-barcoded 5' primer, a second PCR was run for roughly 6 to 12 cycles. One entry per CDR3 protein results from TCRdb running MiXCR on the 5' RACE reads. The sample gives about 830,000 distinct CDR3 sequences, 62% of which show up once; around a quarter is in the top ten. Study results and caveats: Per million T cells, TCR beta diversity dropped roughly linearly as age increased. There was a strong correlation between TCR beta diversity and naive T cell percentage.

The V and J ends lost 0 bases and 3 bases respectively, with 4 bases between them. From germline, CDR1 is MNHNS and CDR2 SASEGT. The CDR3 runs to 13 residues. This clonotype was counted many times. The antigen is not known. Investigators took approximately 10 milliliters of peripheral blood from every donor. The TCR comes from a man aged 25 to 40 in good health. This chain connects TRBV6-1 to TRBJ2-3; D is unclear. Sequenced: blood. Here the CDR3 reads CASSEARTDTQYF. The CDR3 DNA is TGTGCCAGCAGTGAAGCCCGGACAGATACGCAGTATTTT.